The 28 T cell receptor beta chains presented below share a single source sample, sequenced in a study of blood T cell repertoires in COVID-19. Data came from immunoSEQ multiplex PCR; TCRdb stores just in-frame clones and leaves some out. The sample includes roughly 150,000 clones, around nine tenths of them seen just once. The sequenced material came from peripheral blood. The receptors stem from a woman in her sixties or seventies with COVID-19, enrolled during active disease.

The CDR3 DNA sequence: TGTGCCAGCAGCCCCCAGCTAACAGGGAACTATGGCTACACCTTC. This gives the protein CASSPQLTGNYGYTF. V gene TRBV5-6 combines with J gene TRBJ1-2, with a tentative D call TRBD1 (6 bases). The V gene lost 4 bases and the J gene lost 2 bases, with 15 bases spanning the gap. CDR1 SGHDT and CDR2 YYEEEE come from the germline V gene. The CDR3 is 15 residues long.

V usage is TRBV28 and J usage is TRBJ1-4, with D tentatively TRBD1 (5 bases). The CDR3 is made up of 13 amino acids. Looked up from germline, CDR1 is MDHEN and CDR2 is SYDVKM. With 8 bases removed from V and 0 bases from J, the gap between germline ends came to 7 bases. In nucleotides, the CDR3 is TGTGCCAGCGGGGGGGCAACTAATGAAAAACTGTTTTTT. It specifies CASGGATNEKLFF.

Written as DNA, the CDR3 is TGTGCCGGGTCGACAGGAGACACAGATACGCAGTATTTT. Translation gives CAGSTGDTDTQYF. This chain connects TRBV28 to TRBJ2-3; perhaps TRBD1 as D (6 bases). This CDR3 has 13 amino acids. The germline V and J ends were trimmed by 11 bases and 2 bases, with 14 bases remaining between them. CDR1 and CDR2 from the germline V gene are MDHEN and SYDVKM.

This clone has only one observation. CDR3 nucleotides: TGTGCCAGCAGCTCCCAGTGGAGGGGAGACACTGAAGCTTTCTTT. Translated, it gives CASSSQWRGDTEAFF. This chain uses TRBV13 with TRBJ1-1, with D maybe TRBD1 (5 bases). Germline V gene sequence: CDR1 PRHDT, CDR2 FYEKMQ (reference sequence). The ends were cut back, 4 bases at V and 3 bases at J, with 15 bases in the middle. The CDR3 spans 15 residues.

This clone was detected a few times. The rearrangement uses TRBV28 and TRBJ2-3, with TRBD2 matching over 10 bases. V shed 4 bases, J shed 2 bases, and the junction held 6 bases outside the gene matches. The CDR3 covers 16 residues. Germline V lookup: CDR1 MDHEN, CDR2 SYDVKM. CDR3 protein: CASSSLAGGATDTQYF. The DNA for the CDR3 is TGTGCCAGCAGTTCCTTAGCGGGGGGCGCCACAGATACGCAGTATTTT. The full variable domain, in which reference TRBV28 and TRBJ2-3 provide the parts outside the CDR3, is DVKVTQSSRYLVKRTGEKVFLECVQDMDHENMFWYRQDPGLGLRLIYFSYDVKMKEKGDIPEGYSVSREKKERFSLILESASTNQTSMYLCASSSLAGGATDTQYFGPGTRLTVL.

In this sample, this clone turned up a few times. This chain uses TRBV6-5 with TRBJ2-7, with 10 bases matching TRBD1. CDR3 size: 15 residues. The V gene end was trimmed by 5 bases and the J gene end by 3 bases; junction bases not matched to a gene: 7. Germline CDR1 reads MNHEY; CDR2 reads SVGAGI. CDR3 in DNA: TGTGCCAGCAGTCCAGACAGGGGGCGAGTCTACGAGCAGTACTTC. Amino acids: CASSPDRGRVYEQYF.

The CDR3 loop reads CASTASGGYNEQFF. The CDR3 coding sequence is TGTGCCAGCACGGCTAGCGGGGGGTACAATGAGCAGTTCTTC. This rearrangement joins TRBV2 to TRBJ2-1; TRBD2 aligns across 11 bases. This CDR3 region has 14 residues. The germline V gene has CDR1 SNHLY and CDR2 FYNNEI. The V gene end was trimmed by 7 bases and the J gene end by 4 bases; junction bases not matched to a gene: 3.

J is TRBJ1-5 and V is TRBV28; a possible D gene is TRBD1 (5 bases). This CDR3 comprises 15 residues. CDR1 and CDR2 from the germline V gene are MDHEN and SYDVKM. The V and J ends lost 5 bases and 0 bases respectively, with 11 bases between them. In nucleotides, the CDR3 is TGTGCCAGCAGTAACCGGGGGGGTAGCAATCAGCCCCAGCATTTT. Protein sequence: CASSNRGGSNQPQHF.

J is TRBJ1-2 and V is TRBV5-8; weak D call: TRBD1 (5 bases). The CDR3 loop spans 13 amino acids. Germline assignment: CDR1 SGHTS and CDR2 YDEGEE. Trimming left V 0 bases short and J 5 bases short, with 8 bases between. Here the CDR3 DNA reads TGTGCCAGCAGCTTGGCCGGGGGTTATGGCTACACCTTC. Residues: CASSLAGGYGYTF.

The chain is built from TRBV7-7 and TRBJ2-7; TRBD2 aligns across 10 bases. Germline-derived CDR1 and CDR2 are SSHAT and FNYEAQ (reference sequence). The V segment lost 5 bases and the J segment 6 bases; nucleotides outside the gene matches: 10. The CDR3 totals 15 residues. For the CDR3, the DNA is TGTGCCAGCAGCCCCACCCTAGCGGGGGTGGGCGAGCAGTACTTC. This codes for CASSPTLAGVGEQYF.

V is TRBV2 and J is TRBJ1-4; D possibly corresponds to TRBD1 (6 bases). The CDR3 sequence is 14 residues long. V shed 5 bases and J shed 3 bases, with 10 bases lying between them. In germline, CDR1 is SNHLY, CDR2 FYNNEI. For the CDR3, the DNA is TGTGCCAGCAGTCAGGGGCGGCCTAATGAAAAACTGTTTTTT. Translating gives CASSQGRPNEKLFF.

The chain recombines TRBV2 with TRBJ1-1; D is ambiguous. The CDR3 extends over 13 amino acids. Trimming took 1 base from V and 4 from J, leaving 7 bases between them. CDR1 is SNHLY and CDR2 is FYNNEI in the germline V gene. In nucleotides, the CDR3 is TGTGCCAGCAGTGAAGGTTTGAGCACTGAAGCTTTCTTT. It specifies CASSEGLSTEAFF.

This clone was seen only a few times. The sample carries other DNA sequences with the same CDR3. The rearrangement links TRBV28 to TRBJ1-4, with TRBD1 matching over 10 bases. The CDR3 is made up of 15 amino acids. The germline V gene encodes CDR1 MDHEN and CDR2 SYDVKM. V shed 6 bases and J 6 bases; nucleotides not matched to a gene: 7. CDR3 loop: CASSSPGTGDEKLFF. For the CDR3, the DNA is TGTGCCAGCAGCTCTCCCGGGACAGGGGATGAAAAACTGTTTTTT.

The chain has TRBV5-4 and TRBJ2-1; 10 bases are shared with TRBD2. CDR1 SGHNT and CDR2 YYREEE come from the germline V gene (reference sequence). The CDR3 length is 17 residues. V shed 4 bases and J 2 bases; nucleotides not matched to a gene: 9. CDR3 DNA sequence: TGTGCCAGCAGCCTGGGAGGACTAGCGGTAACCTACAATGAGCAGTTCTTC. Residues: CASSLGGLAVTYNEQFF.

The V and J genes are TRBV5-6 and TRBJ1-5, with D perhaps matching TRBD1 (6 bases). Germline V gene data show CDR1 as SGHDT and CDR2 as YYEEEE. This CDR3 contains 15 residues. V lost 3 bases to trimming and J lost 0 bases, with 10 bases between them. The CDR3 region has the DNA TGTGCCAGCAGCTACAGGGCCTATAGCAATCAGCCCCAGCATTTT. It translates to CASSYRAYSNQPQHF.

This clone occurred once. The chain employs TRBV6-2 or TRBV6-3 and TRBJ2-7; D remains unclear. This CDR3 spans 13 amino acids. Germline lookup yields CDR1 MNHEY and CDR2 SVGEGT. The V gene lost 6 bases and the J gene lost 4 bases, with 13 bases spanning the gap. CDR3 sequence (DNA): TGTGCCAGCAGGCCTGCTACCTTATACGAGCAGTACTTC. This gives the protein CASRPATLYEQYF.

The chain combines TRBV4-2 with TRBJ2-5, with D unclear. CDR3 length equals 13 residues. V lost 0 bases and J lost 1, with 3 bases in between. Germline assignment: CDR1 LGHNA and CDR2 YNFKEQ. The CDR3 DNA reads TGTGCCAGCAGCCAAGACTTCCAAGAGACCCAGTACTTC. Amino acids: CASSQDFQETQYF.

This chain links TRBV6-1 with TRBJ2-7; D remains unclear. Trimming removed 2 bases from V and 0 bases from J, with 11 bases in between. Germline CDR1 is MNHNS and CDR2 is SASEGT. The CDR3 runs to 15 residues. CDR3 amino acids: CASSETYRSSYEQYF. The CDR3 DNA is TGTGCCAGCAGTGAAACTTATAGGAGCTCCTACGAGCAGTACTTC.

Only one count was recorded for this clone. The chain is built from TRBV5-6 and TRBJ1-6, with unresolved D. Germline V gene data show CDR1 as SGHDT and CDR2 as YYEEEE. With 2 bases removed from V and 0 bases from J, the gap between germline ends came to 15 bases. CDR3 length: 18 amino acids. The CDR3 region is CASSLGRLGSSYNSPLHF. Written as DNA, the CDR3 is TGTGCCAGCAGCTTAGGCAGATTGGGGAGCTCCTATAATTCACCCCTCCACTTT.

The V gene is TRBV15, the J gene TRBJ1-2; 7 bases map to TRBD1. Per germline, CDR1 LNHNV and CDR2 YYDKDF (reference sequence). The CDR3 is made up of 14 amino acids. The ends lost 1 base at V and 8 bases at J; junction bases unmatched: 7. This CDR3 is CATSRVIGQAGYTF. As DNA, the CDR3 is TGTGCCACCAGCAGAGTTATCGGACAGGCCGGCTACACCTTC.

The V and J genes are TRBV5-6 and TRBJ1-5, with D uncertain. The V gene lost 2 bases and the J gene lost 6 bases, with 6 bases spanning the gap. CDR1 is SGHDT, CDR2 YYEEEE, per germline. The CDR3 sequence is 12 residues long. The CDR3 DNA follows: TGTGCCAGCAGCTTTCAGGCTCAGCCCCAGCATTTT. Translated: CASSFQAQPQHF.

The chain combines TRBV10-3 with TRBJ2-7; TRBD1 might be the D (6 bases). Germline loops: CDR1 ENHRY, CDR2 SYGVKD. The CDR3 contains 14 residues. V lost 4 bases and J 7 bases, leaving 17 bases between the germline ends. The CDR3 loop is CAISVAGTPLEQYF. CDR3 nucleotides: TGTGCCATCAGTGTAGCCGGGACACCACTGGAGCAGTACTTC.

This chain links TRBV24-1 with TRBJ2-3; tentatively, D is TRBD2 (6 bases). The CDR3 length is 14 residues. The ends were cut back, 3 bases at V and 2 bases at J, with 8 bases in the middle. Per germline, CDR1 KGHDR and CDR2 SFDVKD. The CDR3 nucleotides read TGTGCCACCAGTGATGGGGGGTACACAGATACGCAGTATTTT. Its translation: CATSDGGYTDTQYF.

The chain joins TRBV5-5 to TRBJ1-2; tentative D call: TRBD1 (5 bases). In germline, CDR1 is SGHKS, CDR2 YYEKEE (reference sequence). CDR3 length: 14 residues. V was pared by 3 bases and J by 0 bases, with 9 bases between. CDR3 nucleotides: TGTGCCAGCAGCTCGACAGTAGCTAACTATGGCTACACCTTC. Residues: CASSSTVANYGYTF. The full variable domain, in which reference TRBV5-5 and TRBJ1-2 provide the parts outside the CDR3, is DAGVTQSPTHLIKTRGQQVTLRCSPISGHKSVSWYQQVLGQGPQFIFQYYEKEERGRGNFPDRFSARQFPNYSSELNVNALLLGDSALYLCASSSTVANYGYTFGSGTRLTVV.

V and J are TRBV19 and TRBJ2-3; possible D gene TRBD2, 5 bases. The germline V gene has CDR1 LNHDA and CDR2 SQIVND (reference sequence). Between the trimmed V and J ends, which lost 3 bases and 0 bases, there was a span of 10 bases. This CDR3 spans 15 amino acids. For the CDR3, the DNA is TGTGCCAGTAGTATTGGTGGACTCAGCACAGATACGCAGTATTTT. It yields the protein CASSIGGLSTDTQYF.

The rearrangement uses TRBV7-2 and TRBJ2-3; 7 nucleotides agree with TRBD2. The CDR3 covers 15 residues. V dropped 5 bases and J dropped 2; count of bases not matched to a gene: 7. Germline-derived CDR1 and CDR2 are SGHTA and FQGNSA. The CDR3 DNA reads TGTGCCAGCAGCGTTCAAGCGGGACCCACAGATACGCAGTATTTT. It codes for CASSVQAGPTDTQYF.

CDR3 sequence: CASSSERGGLRVVWTQYF. The CDR3 DNA is TGTGCCAGCAGCTCCGAGCGGGGGGGCCTCCGGGTTGTGTGGACCCAGTACTTC. V gene TRBV5-6 combines with J gene TRBJ2-5, with 10 nucleotides matching TRBD2. The CDR3 extends over 18 amino acids. The J segment lost 7 bases and the V segment lost 3 bases, leaving 18 bases of the junction unmatched. CDR1 is SGHDT, CDR2 YYEEEE, per germline.

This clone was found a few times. The CDR3 here is CASSLDSAMDSPLHF. CDR3 DNA sequence: TGCGCCAGCAGCTTGGATTCAGCGATGGATTCACCCCTCCACTTT. The chain has TRBV5-1 and TRBJ1-6; D is unresolved. The V gene lost 0 bases and the J gene lost 8 bases, with 12 bases spanning the gap. CDR1 and CDR2 from the germline V gene are SGHRS and YFSETQ. This CDR3 spans 15 amino acids.